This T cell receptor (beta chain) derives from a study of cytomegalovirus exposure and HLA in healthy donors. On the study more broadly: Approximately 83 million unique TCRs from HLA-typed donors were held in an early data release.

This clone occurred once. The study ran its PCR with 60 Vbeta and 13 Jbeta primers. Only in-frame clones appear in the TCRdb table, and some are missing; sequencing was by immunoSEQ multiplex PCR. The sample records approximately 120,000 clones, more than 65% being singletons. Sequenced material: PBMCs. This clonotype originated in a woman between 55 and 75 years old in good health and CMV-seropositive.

In DNA form, the CDR3 reads TGTGCCAGCAGTTCCCCGGGGAGGGGTTACGAGCAGTACTTC. Amino acid sequence: CASSSPGRGYEQYF. This chain uses TRBV28 with TRBJ2-5, with 7 bases matching TRBD2. The J call is uncertain, as TRBJ2-7 better fits the DNA end. The CDR3 runs to 14 residues. Germline V gene lookup returns CDR1 MDHEN and CDR2 SYDVKM.